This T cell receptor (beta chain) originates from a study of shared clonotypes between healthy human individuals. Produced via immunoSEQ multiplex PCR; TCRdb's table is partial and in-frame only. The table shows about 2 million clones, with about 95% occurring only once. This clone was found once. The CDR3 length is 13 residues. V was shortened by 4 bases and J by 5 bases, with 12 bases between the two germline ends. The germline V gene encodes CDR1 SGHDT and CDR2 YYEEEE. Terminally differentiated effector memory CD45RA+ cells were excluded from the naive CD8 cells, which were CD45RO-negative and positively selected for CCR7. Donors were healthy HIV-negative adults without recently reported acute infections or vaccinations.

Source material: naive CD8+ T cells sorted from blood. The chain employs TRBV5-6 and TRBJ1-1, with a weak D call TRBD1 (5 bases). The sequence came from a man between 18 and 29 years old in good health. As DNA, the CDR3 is TGTGCCAGCAGCCCCGCCGGGGGAACTGAAGCTTTCTTT. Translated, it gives CASSPAGGTEAFF.